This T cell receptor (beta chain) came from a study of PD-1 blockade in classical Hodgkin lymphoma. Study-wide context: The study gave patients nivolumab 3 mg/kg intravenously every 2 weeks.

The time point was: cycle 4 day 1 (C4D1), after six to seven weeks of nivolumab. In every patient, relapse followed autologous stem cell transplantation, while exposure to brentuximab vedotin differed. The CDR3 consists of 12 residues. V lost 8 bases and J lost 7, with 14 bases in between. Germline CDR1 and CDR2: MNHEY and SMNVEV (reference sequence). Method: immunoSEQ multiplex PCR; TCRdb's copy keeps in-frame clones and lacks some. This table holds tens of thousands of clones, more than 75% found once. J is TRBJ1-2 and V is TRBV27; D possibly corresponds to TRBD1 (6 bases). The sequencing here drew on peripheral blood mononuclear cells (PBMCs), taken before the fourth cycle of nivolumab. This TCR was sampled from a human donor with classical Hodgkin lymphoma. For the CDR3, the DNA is TGTGCCAGCGGTAAACAGGGAAGTGGCTACACCTTC. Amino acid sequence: CASGKQGSGYTF.